This T cell receptor (beta chain) was identified during a study of molecular identifiers for immune sequencing clone quantification. It was with previously described methods and listed TCR primers that bulk TCR libraries were made. TCRdb passed the PCR reads through MiXCR, listing each CDR3 protein once. The sample holds about 640,000 distinct CDR3 sequences, approximately 20% seen once. Ten or more counts support this clonotype. The antigen is undetermined. Notes on the study in general: One cell's worth of spiked Jurkat TCR RNA was reportedly detectable among about a million naive cells.

The specimen was naive CD8+ T cells from blood, with Jurkat cell RNA spiked in. As for subset: FACS-sorted CD8+CD4-CCR7+CD45RA+ naive T cells. The receptor comes from a human donor in good health. Some libraries in this study had Jurkat cell RNA spiked in.

CDR3 sequence: CATTGGTEAFF. The CDR3, as DNA: TGTGCCACCACAGGGGGCACTGAAGCTTTCTTT. The chain links TRBV27 to TRBJ1-1, with 8 nucleotides matching TRBD1. Germline values: CDR1 MNHEY, CDR2 SMNVEV (reference sequence). Losses at the gene ends were 10 bases for V and 4 bases for J; bases not matched to a gene: 2. CDR3 length: 11 amino acids.